This T cell receptor beta chain stems from a study of identical twins. Study conclusions and caveats: Rather than following the same donors, the conclusions depended on cross-sectional statistical analysis. The presence of invariant MAIT and iNKT cells could partly confound analyses of zero-insertion sequences. A lower insertion count was a feature of abundant cord blood beta clonotypes, with no such feature in memory repertoires. Some out-of-frame alpha sequences were shared by twins, and these showed excess low generation probability.

TCRdb fed the 5' RACE reads into MiXCR, producing one record per CDR3 protein. The sample has roughly 630,000 distinct CDR3 sequences; under 8.5% are singletons. This clonotype showed up just a few times. The antigen remains undetermined. The V and J ends lost 4 bases and 1 base respectively, with 14 bases between them. The CDR3 has 15 amino acids. The germline CDR1 and CDR2 sequences are DFQATT and SNEGSKA (reference sequence). This sample also appeared in a second study, on yellow fever vaccine responses in identical twins.

The chain uses TRBV20-1 and TRBJ1-5; D unclear. This TCR was recovered from a woman between 18 and 29 years old in good health. The sequenced material came from PBMCs. The CDR3 is CSATRVSPSNQPQHF. CDR3 DNA: TGCAGTGCTACTCGGGTATCCCCCAGCAATCAGCCCCAGCATTTT.